A selection of T cell receptor beta chains follows, all from one sample in a study of cytomegalovirus exposure and HLA in healthy donors. TCRdb's copy holds only in-frame clones and misses some; the assay was immunoSEQ multiplex PCR. This table lists tens of thousands of clones. The material sequenced was PBMCs. These receptors originate from a female donor in good health and CMV-seropositive. Each CDR3 is given with its conserved first and last residue. The D gene is left open where the match is weak.

TGTGCCAGCAGGGCCCGGACAGGGGTCCACGAGCAGTACTTC	CASRARTGVHEQYF	TRBV2	TRBJ2-7	TRBD1
TGTGCCAGCAGCTCAGTACAGGGGGCAGGGGACGAGCAGTACTTC	CASSSVQGAGDEQYF	TRBV11-2	TRBJ2-7	TRBD1
TGTGCCAGCAGGGCTAGAGGGAGCAATGAGCAGTTCTTC	CASRARGSNEQFF	TRBV6-1	TRBJ2-1	.
TGTGCCAGTAGTATAGTCCTGGGACAGGCAAACTATGGCTACACCTTC	CASSIVLGQANYGYTF	TRBV19	TRBJ1-2	TRBD1
TGTGCCAGCAGCTTTGGCGAGACTAGAGCGCAGTATTTT	CASSFGETRAQYF	TRBV5-5	TRBJ2-3	.
TGTGCCAGCAGTTACGAGCAGGGGACCCTGAACACTGAAGCTTTCTTT	CASSYEQGTLNTEAFF	TRBV6-5	TRBJ1-1	.
TGCGCCAGCAGCCCCGGGGAGGGTAAGCCCTACGAGCAGTACTTC	CASSPGEGKPYEQYF	TRBV4-1	TRBJ2-7	TRBD2
TGCGCCAGCAGCTTGGCCGGGGGGAGCTCTGGAAACACCATATATTTT	CASSLAGGSSGNTIYF	TRBV5-1	TRBJ1-3	.
TGTGCCAGCAGCGTAGGAGCGGGGGGTACCCAAGAGACCCAGTACTTC	CASSVGAGGTQETQYF	TRBV9	TRBJ2-5	TRBD2
TGTGCCAGCAGCTTAGTGGAGAGGGTGGGGACCTACGAGCAGTACTTC	CASSLVERVGTYEQYF	TRBV7-6	TRBJ2-7	.
TGTGCCAGTAGTGCTTCAGGGGGCGTGAACACTGAAGCTTTCTTT	CASSASGGVNTEAFF	TRBV19	TRBJ1-1	TRBD1
TGCGCCAGCAGCTTGAGAGGAGCCCCCTACGAGCAGTACTTC	CASSLRGAPYEQYF	TRBV5-1	TRBJ2-7	.
TGTGCCATCAGTGAGCAGGGAGGAGGGAATCAGCCCCAGCATTTT	CAISEQGGGNQPQHF	TRBV10-3	TRBJ1-5	.
TGTGCCAGCAGCGCCCGACAGGGCTCCTACAATGAGCAGTTCTTC	CASSARQGSYNEQFF	TRBV7-2	TRBJ2-1	TRBD1
TGCAGCGTTGAGGCCGATCGGGGCAATGAGCAGTTCTTC	CSVEADRGNEQFF	TRBV29-1	TRBJ2-1	.
TGTGCCAGCAGTTCTAGGGGTGCGGGGAAAGATACGCAGTATTTT	CASSSRGAGKDTQYF	TRBV6-5	TRBJ2-3	.
TGTGCCAGCACCCGAGGCACTAGCGGGAGTCTCACAGATACGCAGTATTTT	CASTRGTSGSLTDTQYF	TRBV27	TRBJ2-3	TRBD2
TGCAGCGTTGAAAGCCCGTGGGGGGAAGCGGGAGGGCTGACCGACAATGAGCAGTTCTTC	CSVESPWGEAGGLTDNEQFF	TRBV29-1	TRBJ2-1	TRBD2
TGTGCCAGCACCCCTTCTCTGACTGGCTGGGGACAGGGGCGGTACACCGGGGAGCTGTTTTTT	CASTPSLTGWGQGRYTGELFF	TRBV9	TRBJ2-2	TRBD1
TGTGCCATCAGTGAAGAGTTTCGGAATCAGCCCCAGCATTTT	CAISEEFRNQPQHF	TRBV10-3	TRBJ1-5	.
TGTGCCAGCAGCTATAGCGGGGCCGATGAGCAGTTCTTC	CASSYSGADEQFF	TRBV6-5	TRBJ2-1	TRBD2
TGTGCCAGTAGCCCGGGACAGGGGTGGACTGAAGCTTTCTTT	CASSPGQGWTEAFF	TRBV19	TRBJ1-1	TRBD1
TGCAGCGTTGTTCAGGTCTGGGAAGCTTTCTTT	CSVVQVWEAFF	TRBV29-1	TRBJ1-1	.
TGTGCCAGCGCCCTACCGGGATCAAGCTCCTACGAGCAGTACTTC	CASALPGSSSYEQYF	TRBV28	TRBJ2-7	.
TGTGCCAGTAGTATTCAGGGCGCCTACGAGCAGTACTTC	CASSIQGAYEQYF	TRBV19	TRBJ2-7	.
TGTGCCATCAGCGCCGCGGAACGGACAAGCGCCTACGAGCAGTACTTC	CAISAAERTSAYEQYF	TRBV10-3	TRBJ2-7	.